These 22 T cell receptor beta chains share one sample of origin, sequenced in a study of shared clonotypes between healthy human individuals. The protocol was immunoSEQ multiplex PCR, while the TCRdb copy is restricted to in-frame clones and leaves out a portion. Among roughly 2,300,000 clones, just under 95% were seen once, and the ten largest hold approximately 0.39%. Specimen: naive CD4+ T cells from PBMCs. The subset is: CD45RA+ positively selected. The receptors derive from a man aged 18 to 30 in good health. Some clones in this sample may be carry-over from other donors' samples.

The chain has TRBV28 and TRBJ1-5; D gene ambiguous. Trimming removed 6 bases at V and 4 bases at J, with 10 bases between. The CDR3 runs 13 residues. Germline CDR1 MDHEN, CDR2 SYDVKM. As DNA, the CDR3 is TGTGCCAGCAGCCCGGACCCGAATCAGCCCCAGCATTTT. The encoded protein is CASSPDPNQPQHF.

As to this clone: Other DNA sequences in this sample translate to the same CDR3. The chain combines TRBV27 with TRBJ1-1, with 9 bases that match TRBD1. The CDR3 is 14 residues long. J gave up 2 bases and V 5 bases, and 3 bases lay outside the gene matches. Germline CDR1 and CDR2: MNHEY and SMNVEV (reference sequence). CDR3 amino acids: CASSPQGANTEAFF. DNA for the CDR3: TGTGCCAGCAGTCCACAGGGGGCTAACACTGAAGCTTTCTTT.

In this sample, this clone turned up a few times. This sample also contains other DNA sequences that code for the same CDR3. This chain joins TRBV29-1 and TRBJ1-2; D is undetermined. From germline, CDR1 is SQVTM and CDR2 ANQGSEA. The CDR3 contains 11 residues. V shed 4 bases and J shed 0 bases, with 3 bases lying between them. In nucleotides, the CDR3 is TGCAGCGTTGGTGCTAACTATGGCTACACCTTC. Translation gives CSVGANYGYTF.

The V gene is TRBV29-1, the J gene TRBJ1-5; D call uncertain. The CDR3 loop spans 14 amino acids. V was pared by 4 bases and J by 5 bases, with 15 bases between. The germline V gene encodes CDR1 SQVTM and CDR2 ANQGSEA. This CDR3 is CSVGASFDDQPQHF. CDR3 sequence (DNA): TGCAGCGTTGGGGCCAGCTTCGATGATCAGCCCCAGCATTTT.

This chain links TRBV4-3 with TRBJ1-3; D ambiguous. Germline CDR1 reads LGHNA; CDR2 reads YSLEER. The CDR3 has 15 residues. Trimming stripped 0 bases from V and 4 bases from J, with 10 bases between. The CDR3 reads CASSQDRTAGNTIYF. The DNA for the CDR3 is TGCGCCAGCAGCCAAGACAGGACGGCCGGAAACACCATATATTTT.

V usage is TRBV7-9 and J usage is TRBJ2-6, with 10 bases lining up with TRBD1. Germline V gene sequence: CDR1 SEHNR, CDR2 FQNEAQ (reference sequence). With 3 bases clipped from V and 0 bases from J, the junction kept 8 bases outside the gene matches. The CDR3 covers 19 residues. The CDR3 DNA is TGTGCCAGCAGCTTCCGCGACAGGGGGCAATTCTCTGGGGCCAACGTCCTGACTTTC. Residues: CASSFRDRGQFSGANVLTF. Full variable domain (remainder filled in from reference TRBV7-9 and TRBJ2-6): DTGVSQNPRHKITKRGQNVTFRCDPISEHNRLYWYRQTLGQGPEFLTYFQNEAQLEKSRLLSDRFSAERPKGSFSTLEIQRTEQGDSAMYLCASSFRDRGQFSGANVLTFGAGSRLTVL.

V and J are TRBV4-3 and TRBJ2-3; 15 bases agree with TRBD2. The V segment lost 2 bases and the J segment 2 bases; nucleotides outside the gene matches: 5. Germline CDR1 is LGHNA and CDR2 is YSLEER. CDR3 length: 18 residues. The CDR3 loop reads CASSQRTSGRGFTDTQYF. In DNA form, the CDR3 reads TGCGCCAGCAGCCAAAGGACTAGCGGGAGGGGCTTCACAGATACGCAGTATTTT.

This chain connects TRBV19 to TRBJ2-1, with 14 bases identical to TRBD2. The V and J ends lost 1 base and 7 bases, in that order; junction bases with no gene match: 3. The germline gives CDR1 LNHDA, CDR2 SQIVND (reference sequence). The CDR3 is 16 residues long. CDR3 sequence (DNA): TGTGCCAGTAGTATAGGGACTAGCGGGAGGAATAATGAGCAGTTCTTC. This sequence encodes CASSIGTSGRNNEQFF.

V is TRBV15 and J is TRBJ1-3; D is ambiguous. The CDR3 is 17 residues long. The V end was cut by 1 base, the J end by 0 bases, with 13 bases between. From germline, CDR1 is LNHNV and CDR2 YYDKDF (reference sequence). The CDR3 DNA sequence: TGTGCCACCAGCAGAGTTCAGGTAGTCTCCTCTGGAAACACCATATATTTT. This sequence encodes CATSRVQVVSSGNTIYF. The whole variable domain, filled in from reference TRBV15 and TRBJ1-3, reads DAMVIQNPRYQVTQFGKPVTLSCSQTLNHNVMYWYQQKSSQAPKLLFHYYDKDFNNEADTPDNFQSRRPNTSFCFLDIRSPGLGDTAMYLCATSRVQVVSSGNTIYFGEGSWLTVV.

This chain uses TRBV5-6 with TRBJ1-2, with 9 bases lining up with TRBD1. The germline CDR1 and CDR2 sequences are SGHDT and YYEEEE. The CDR3 has 15 amino acids. Germline trimming cut 4 bases from V and 4 bases from J; bases unmatched to any gene: 8. The CDR3 here is CASSLDGTGPYGYTF. Here the CDR3 DNA reads TGTGCCAGCAGCCTAGATGGGACAGGGCCCTATGGCTACACCTTC. Variable domain in full (rest from reference TRBV5-6 and TRBJ1-2): DAGVTQSPTHLIKTRGQQVTLRCSPKSGHDTVSWYQQALGQGPQFIFQYYEEEERQRGNFPDRFSGHQFPNYSSELNVNALLLGDSALYLCASSLDGTGPYGYTFGSGTRLTVV.

This chain links TRBV5-8 with TRBJ1-3; D is uncertain. Germline CDR1 and CDR2: SGHTS and YDEGEE. The CDR3 is 13 amino acids. The V end lost 4 bases, the J end lost 3 bases, and 8 bases lay between the germline ends. CDR3 nucleotide sequence: TGTGCCAGCAGCCGCCCAGGTGGAAACACCATATATTTT. It specifies CASSRPGGNTIYF.

The rearrangement links TRBV5-1 to TRBJ2-7; 8 nucleotides agree with TRBD1. Germline-derived CDR1 and CDR2 are SGHRS and YFSETQ. This CDR3 spans 15 amino acids. The junction had 12 bases not matched to a gene; V was cut back by 4 bases and J by 6 bases. CDR3 sequence (DNA): TGCGCCAGCAGCGAGTCAGGACAGGGCGCTCGCGAGCAGTACTTC. This translates into CASSESGQGAREQYF.

Regarding this clone: Within the sample, other DNA sequences also encode this same CDR3. The chain recombines TRBV7-3 with TRBJ2-1, with 10 bases identical to TRBD2. This CDR3 spans 15 amino acids. The ends lost 4 bases at V and 6 bases at J; junction bases unmatched: 6. Germline V gene lookup returns CDR1 SGHTA and CDR2 FQGTGA. The CDR3 protein is CASSSLAGEGNEQFF. DNA for the CDR3: TGTGCCAGCAGCTCGCTAGCGGGAGAGGGCAATGAGCAGTTCTTC.

CDR3 sequence reads: CASSNPQGRAFF. The CDR3 nucleotides are TGTGCCAGTAGCAATCCTCAGGGGAGGGCTTTCTTT. The chain joins TRBV19 to TRBJ1-1, with D possibly being TRBD1 (6 bases). Germline CDR1 and CDR2: LNHDA and SQIVND (reference sequence). The CDR3 contains 12 residues. V lost 6 bases and J 11 bases, leaving 16 bases between the germline ends. Based on the CDR3 plus reference TRBV19 and TRBJ1-1, the full variable domain is DGGITQSPKYLFRKEGQNVTLSCEQNLNHDAMYWYRQDPGQGLRLIYYSQIVNDFQKGDIAEGYSVSREKKESFPLTVTSAQKNPTAFYLCASSNPQGRAFFGQGTRLTVV.

CDR3 amino acids: CASSPAASGRDEQFF. The DNA for the CDR3 is TGTGCCAGCAGCCCTGCGGCTAGCGGGAGAGATGAGCAGTTCTTC. The chain is built from TRBV4-2 and TRBJ2-1; 10 nucleotides match TRBD2. The CDR3 is made up of 15 amino acids. V shed 4 bases and J 8 bases; nucleotides not matched to a gene: 8. Per the germline V gene, CDR1 is LGHNA and CDR2 is YNFKEQ.

The rearrangement links TRBV28 to TRBJ1-2; D is ambiguous. CDR3 length: 14 amino acids. Germline CDR1 and CDR2: MDHEN and SYDVKM. Trimming stripped 4 bases from V and 8 bases from J, with 17 bases between. In DNA, the CDR3 is TGTGCCAGCAGTTCTACGGTCTCCCGAGGAGGCTACACCTTC. Translation: CASSSTVSRGGYTF.

The chain carries TRBV5-1 and TRBJ1-2, with TRBD1 as a possible D gene (5 bases). Germline CDR1 reads SGHRS; CDR2 reads YFSETQ. With 0 bases removed from V and 7 bases from J, the gap between germline ends came to 13 bases. The CDR3 spans 14 residues. CDR3 DNA: TGCGCCAGCAGCTTGGAAACAGGTTTGCGTGGCTACACCTTC. Protein product: CASSLETGLRGYTF.

A note on this clone: The sample carries other DNA sequences with the same CDR3. The chain employs TRBV7-3 and TRBJ2-1; 8 positions agree with TRBD2. The germline CDR1 and CDR2 sequences are SGHTA and FQGTGA. CDR3 length: 16 residues. Unmatched junction bases numbered 5, after V lost 4 bases and J lost 0 bases. In DNA form, the CDR3 reads TGTGCCAGCAGCTCCAGAGCGGGAGACTCCTACAATGAGCAGTTCTTC. Translated: CASSSRAGDSYNEQFF.

The V call is TRBV15, the J call TRBJ2-1; no definite D call. The CDR3 runs to 15 residues. Germline loops: CDR1 LNHNV, CDR2 YYDKDF (reference sequence). V lost 6 bases and J 7 bases, leaving 19 bases between the germline ends. CDR3 coding DNA: TGTGCCACCAGGCCGGAAGCTGGGGTCTGGAATGAGCAGTTCTTC. Translated: CATRPEAGVWNEQFF.

The J gene is TRBJ2-7, the V gene TRBV29-1; D gene unclear. Trimming left V 6 bases short and J 3 bases short, with 9 bases between. The CDR3 runs 11 residues. Per the germline V gene, CDR1 is SQVTM and CDR2 is ANQGSEA. The CDR3 region has the DNA TGCAGCGTGGCCCAATTCTACGAGCAGTACTTC. Its translation is CSVAQFYEQYF.

This chain uses TRBV6-5 with TRBJ2-7; 8 positions match TRBD1. This CDR3 has 15 amino acids. CDR1 is MNHEY, CDR2 SVGAGI, per germline. J gave up 0 bases and V 2 bases, and 3 bases lay outside the gene matches. The CDR3 is CASSYGRGLSYEQYF. The CDR3, as DNA: TGTGCCAGCAGTTACGGCAGGGGGCTCTCCTACGAGCAGTACTTC.

Concerning this clone: Other DNA sequences in the sample encode the same CDR3. The V gene is TRBV20-1, the J gene TRBJ2-5; D unresolved. V gave up 5 bases and J gave up 0 bases, with 4 bases separating them. The germline gives CDR1 DFQATT, CDR2 SNEGSKA (reference sequence). The CDR3 runs 11 residues. The CDR3 protein is CSARNQETQYF. Written as DNA, the CDR3 is TGCAGTGCTCGAAACCAAGAGACCCAGTACTTC.